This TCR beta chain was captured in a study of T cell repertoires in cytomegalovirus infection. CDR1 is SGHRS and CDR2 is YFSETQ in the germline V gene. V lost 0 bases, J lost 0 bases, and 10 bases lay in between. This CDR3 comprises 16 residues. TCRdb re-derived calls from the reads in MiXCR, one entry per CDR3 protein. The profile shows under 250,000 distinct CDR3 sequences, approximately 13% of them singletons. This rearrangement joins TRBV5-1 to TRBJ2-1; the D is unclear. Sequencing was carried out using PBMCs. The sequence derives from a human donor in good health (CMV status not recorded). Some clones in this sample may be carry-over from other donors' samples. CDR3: CASSLEGRNSYNEQFF. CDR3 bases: TGCGCCAGCAGCTTGGAGGGCAGGAACTCCTACAATGAGCAGTTCTTC.